This T cell receptor (beta chain) is drawn from a study of blood T cell repertoires in COVID-19 (dated by TCRdb to 2019 to 2021). As for the study more broadly: Samples from collaborators originated in the United States, Italy and Spain and spanned both the acute and convalescent phases of COVID-19. The prospective study material was composed of cDNA or gDNA derived from T cells, B-cell-depleted T cells, or PBMCs. Deeply sampled blood TCRbeta repertoires from subjects exposed to, actively infected with, or recovered from COVID-19 were included in the dataset. The repertoires were released in a freely available public database intended as a resource for research on the immune response to SARS-CoV-2. Samples were obtained from the ongoing ImmuneRACE study (first 160 participants) and from 950 to 1,500 subjects provided by 6 global collaborators. Nearly every sample came with metadata listing a de-identified subject ID, COVID-19 status, age in years and sex. Where available, HLA class I and class II types were obtained from metadata supplied by the sample provider rather than from assay-based typing.

A word on this clone: The antigen this receptor binds is unknown. Per-nucleotide qualities are absent, and no much larger clonotype sits a single base away.

One collaborating source in Seattle enrolled patients while the patients were actively infected and followed the patients over time throughout the course of disease. Each collaborating institution followed its own protocols to collect whole blood in K2EDTA tubes. For TCRbeta analysis, collaborator samples were shipped as frozen whole blood, as isolated PBMCs, or as DNA extracted from either sample type. TCRbeta CDR3 regions were amplified from genomic DNA using the immunoSEQ Assay, a bias-controlled multiplex PCR. The authors' analysis ran thus. The number of nucleated cells in each sample was estimated from the amplification of reference gene primers within the assay. To quantify the absolute abundance of each unique TCRbeta CDR3 rearrangement, sequence reads were collapsed and filtered. For each sample, productive Simpson clonality was calculated as the square root of Simpson's diversity index over productive rearrangements. TCRdb obtained this table from immuneACCESS and retained in-frame rearrangements with V and J assigned. These tables miss some clones; where compared with another copy, unresolved V genes account for less than half of the shortfall, and the remainder is unexplained. That table is the source of V, J and clone size, and D and trimming were worked out from the DNA. The sample table holds roughly 410,000 clones, of which about 91% were seen once. Around 1.5% of the sample belongs to the ten largest clones.

Beyond this particular receptor, the publication reports: Clinical and demographic metadata were provided uncurated, with the amount varying by source and participant.

A distance of 11 bases separates the germline ends of V and J, which lose 2 bases and 4 bases respectively. As encoded in the germline V gene (reference sequence), CDR1 is SEHNR while CDR2 is FQNEAQ. Counted from cysteine to phenylalanine, this CDR3 has 14 amino acids. Of the read, only the CDR3 DNA is kept; its 42 bases are in frame from base 1. The TCR comes from a woman in her thirties or forties with COVID-19, enrolled during active disease. Sequenced sample: peripheral blood. Here the chain combines TRBV7-9 and TRBJ1-2; the D gene remains uncertain. The encoded CDR3 is CASSLTTLRYGYTF. The DNA sequence is as follows: TGTGCCAGCAGCTTAACGACACTCCGCTATGGCTACACCTTC.